The text below deals with one TCR beta chain. It may be a read error: a sequence one base away is much more abundant. This specimen belongs to a study of tumor-infiltrating lymphocytes in oesophageal squamous cell carcinoma. TCRdb recomputed calls from the PCR reads with MiXCR, one row per CDR3 protein. This table holds just under 20,000 distinct CDR3 sequences, 40% to 50% found once. The CDR3 runs 14 residues. Germline V gene data show CDR1 as SGHNT and CDR2 as YYREEE (reference sequence). This TCR was recovered from a male donor with esophageal squamous cell carcinoma. The chain carries TRBV5-4 and TRBJ2-3; maybe TRBD2 (6 bases). Gene TRBJ2-7 matches the end of the DNA better, so the J call may be wrong. Material for sequencing was normal esophageal tissue next to the tumor. Here the CDR3 DNA reads TGTGCCAGCAGCCTACCGGGAGATTACAATGAGCAGTACTTC. Protein sequence: CASSLPGDYNEQYF.